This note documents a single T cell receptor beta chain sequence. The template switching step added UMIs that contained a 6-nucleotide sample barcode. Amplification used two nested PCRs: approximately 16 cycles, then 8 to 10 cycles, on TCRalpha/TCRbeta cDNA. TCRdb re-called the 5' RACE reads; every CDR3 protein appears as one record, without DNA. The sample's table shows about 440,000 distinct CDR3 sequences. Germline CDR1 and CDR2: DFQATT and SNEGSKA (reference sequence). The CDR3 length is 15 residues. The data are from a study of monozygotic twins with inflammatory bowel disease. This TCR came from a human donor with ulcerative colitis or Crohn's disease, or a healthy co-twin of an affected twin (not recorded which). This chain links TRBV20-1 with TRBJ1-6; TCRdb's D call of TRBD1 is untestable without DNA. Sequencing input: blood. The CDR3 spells CSARGDRAYNSPLHF.